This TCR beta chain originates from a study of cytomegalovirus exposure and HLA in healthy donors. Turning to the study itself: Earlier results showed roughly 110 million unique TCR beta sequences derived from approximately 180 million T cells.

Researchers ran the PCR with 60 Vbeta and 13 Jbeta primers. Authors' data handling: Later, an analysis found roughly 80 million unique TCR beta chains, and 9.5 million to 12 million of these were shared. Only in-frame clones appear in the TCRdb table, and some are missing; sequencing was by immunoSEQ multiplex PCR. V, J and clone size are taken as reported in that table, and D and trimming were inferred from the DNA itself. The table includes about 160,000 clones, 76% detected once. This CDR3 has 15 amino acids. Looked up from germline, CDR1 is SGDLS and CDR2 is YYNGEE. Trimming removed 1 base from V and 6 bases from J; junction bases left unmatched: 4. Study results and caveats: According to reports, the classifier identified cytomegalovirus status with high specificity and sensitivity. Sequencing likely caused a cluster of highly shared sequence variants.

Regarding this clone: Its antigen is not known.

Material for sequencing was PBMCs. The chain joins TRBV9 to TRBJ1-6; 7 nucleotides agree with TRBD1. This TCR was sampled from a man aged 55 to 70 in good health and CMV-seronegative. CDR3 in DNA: TGTGCCAGCAGCGTACAGGGACAGTCTAATTCACCCCTCCACTTT. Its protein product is CASSVQGQSNSPLHF.